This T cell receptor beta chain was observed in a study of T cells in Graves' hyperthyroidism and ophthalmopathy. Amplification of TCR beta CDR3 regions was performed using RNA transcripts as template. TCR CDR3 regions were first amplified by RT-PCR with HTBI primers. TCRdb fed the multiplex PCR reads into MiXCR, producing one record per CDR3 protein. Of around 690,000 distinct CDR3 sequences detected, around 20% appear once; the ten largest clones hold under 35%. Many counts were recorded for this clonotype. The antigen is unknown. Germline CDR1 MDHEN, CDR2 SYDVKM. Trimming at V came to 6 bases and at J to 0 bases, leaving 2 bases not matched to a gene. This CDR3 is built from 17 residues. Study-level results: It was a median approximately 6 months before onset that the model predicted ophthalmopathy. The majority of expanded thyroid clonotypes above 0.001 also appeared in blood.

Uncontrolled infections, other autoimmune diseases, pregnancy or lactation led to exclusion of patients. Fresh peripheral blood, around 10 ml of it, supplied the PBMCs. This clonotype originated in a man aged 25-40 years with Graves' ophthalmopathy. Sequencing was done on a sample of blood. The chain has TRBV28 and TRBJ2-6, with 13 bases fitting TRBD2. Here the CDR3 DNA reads TGTGCCAGCAGCCGACTAGCGGGGGGCTCTGGGGCCAACGTCCTGACTTTC. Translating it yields CASSRLAGGSGANVLTF.